Sequencing of this T cell receptor beta chain was carried out in a study of T-cell reconstitution after alpha-beta-depleted transplantation in children. With 1 base removed from V and 5 bases from J, the gap between germline ends came to 11 bases. The CDR3 spans 14 residues. Germline V gives CDR1 SGHRS, CDR2 YFSETQ. This clonotype was counted ten times or more. Unique molecular identifiers were used in preparing the TCRbeta library. TCRdb reprocessed the PCR reads via MiXCR and lists one record per CDR3 protein. This table holds under 300,000 distinct CDR3 sequences, 9.7% found once. This chain joins TRBV5-1 and TRBJ2-3; tentative D call: TRBD1 (5 bases). The sample was PBMCs from the stem cell graft donor, taken from the stem cell graft. The TCR comes from a human donor who donated a stem cell graft to a child with SCID. DNA of the CDR3: TGCGCCAGCAGCTTGCCCCAGGGAATAGATACGCAGTATTTT. Translating gives CASSLPQGIDTQYF.